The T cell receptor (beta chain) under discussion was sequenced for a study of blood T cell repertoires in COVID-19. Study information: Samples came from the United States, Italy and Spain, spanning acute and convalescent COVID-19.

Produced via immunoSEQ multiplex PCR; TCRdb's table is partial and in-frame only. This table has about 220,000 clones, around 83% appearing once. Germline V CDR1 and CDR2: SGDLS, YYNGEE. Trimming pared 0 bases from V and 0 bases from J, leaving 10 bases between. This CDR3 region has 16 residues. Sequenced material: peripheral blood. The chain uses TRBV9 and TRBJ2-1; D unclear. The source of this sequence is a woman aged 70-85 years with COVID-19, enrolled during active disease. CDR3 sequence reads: CASSVADFGSYNEQFF. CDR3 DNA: TGTGCCAGCAGCGTAGCAGACTTCGGCTCCTACAATGAGCAGTTCTTC.